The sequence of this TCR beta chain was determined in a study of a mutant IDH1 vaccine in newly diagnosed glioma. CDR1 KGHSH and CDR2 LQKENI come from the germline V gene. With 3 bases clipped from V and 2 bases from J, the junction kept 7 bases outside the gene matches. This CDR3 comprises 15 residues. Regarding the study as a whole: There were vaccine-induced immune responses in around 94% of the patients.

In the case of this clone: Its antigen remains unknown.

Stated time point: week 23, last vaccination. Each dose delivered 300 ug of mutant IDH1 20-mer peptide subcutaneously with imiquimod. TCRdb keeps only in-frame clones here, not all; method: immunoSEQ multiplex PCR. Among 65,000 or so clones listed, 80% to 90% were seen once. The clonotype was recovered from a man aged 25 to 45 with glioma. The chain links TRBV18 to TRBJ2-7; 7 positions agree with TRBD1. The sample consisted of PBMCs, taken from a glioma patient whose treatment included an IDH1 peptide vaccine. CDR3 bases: TGTGCCAGCTCACCCCAGGGGGACCCTACCTACGAGCAGTACTTC. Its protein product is CASSPQGDPTYEQYF.